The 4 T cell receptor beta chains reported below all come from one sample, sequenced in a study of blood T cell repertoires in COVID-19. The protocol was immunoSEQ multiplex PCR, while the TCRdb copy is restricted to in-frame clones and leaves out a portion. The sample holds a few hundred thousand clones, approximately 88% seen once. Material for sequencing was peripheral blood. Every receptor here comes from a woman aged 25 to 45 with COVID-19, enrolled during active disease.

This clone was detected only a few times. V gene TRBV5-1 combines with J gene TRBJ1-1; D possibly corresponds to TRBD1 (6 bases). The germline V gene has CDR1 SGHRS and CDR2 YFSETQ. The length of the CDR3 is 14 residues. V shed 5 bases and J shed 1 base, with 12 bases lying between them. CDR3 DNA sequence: TGCGCCAGCAGTACATCGACAGGGAACACTGAAGCTTTCTTT. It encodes CASSTSTGNTEAFF.

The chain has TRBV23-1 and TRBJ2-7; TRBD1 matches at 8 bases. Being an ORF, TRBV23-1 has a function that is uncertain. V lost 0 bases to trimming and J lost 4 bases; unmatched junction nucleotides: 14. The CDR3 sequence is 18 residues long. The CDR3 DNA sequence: TGCGCCAGCAGTCAATCCCCCGACGTCAGGGGGCTTCCTTACGAGCAGTACGTC. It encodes CASSQSPDVRGLPYEQYV.

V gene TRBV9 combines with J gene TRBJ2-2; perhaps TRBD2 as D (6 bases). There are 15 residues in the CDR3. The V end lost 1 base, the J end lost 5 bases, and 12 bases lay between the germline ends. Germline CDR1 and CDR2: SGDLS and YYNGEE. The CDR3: CASSVRGAGTGELFF. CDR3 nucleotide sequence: TGTGCCAGCAGCGTAAGGGGTGCGGGAACCGGGGAGCTGTTTTTT. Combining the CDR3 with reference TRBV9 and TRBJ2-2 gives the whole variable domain DSGVTQTPKHLITATGQRVTLRCSPRSGDLSVYWYQQSLDQGLQFLIQYYNGEERAKGNILERFSAQQFPDLHSELNLSSLELGDSALYFCASSVRGAGTGELFFGEGSRLTVL.

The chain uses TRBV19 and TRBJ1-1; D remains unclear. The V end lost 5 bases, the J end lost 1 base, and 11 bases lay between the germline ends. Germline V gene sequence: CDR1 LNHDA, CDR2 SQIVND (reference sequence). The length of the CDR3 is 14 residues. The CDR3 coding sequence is TGTGCCAGTAGTCCGGGATTGTGGAACACTGAAGCTTTCTTT. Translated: CASSPGLWNTEAFF.